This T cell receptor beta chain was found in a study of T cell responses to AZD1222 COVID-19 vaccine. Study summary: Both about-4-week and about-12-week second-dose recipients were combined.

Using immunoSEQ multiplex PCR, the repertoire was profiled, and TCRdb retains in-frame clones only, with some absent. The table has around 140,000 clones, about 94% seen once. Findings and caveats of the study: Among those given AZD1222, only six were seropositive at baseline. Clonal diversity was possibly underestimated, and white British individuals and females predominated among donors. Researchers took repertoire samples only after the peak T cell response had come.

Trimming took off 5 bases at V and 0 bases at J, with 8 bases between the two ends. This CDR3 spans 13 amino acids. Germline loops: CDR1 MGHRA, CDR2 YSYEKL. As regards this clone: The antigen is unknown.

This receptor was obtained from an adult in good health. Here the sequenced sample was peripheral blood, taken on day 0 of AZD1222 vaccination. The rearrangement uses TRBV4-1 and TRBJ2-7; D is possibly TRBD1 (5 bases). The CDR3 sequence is CASSDRSSYEQYF. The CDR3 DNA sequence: TGCGCCAGCAGCGACAGAAGCTCCTACGAGCAGTACTTC.